One and the same sample provided the 9 T cell receptor beta chains below, sequenced in a study of blood T cell repertoires in COVID-19. Assay: immunoSEQ multiplex PCR; the TCRdb copy retains only in-frame clones and omits some. The sample contains a few hundred thousand clones, around 87% of which appear only once. The material sequenced was PBMCs or T cells enriched from blood (not recorded which). These receptors all stem from a woman aged 18 to 35 with acute COVID-19.

The V and J genes are TRBV7-8 and TRBJ1-1; 7 nucleotides line up with TRBD1. The ends lost 0 bases at V and 1 base at J; junction bases unmatched: 14. The CDR3 has 19 amino acids. Germline CDR1 is SGHVS and CDR2 is FQNEAQ. This chain's CDR3 is CASSLAEGAWRLTNTEAFF. The CDR3 DNA reads TGTGCCAGCAGCTTAGCGGAGGGGGCGTGGCGTCTTACGAACACTGAAGCTTTCTTT. The whole variable domain, remainder taken from reference TRBV7-8 and TRBJ1-1, is GAGVSQSPRYKVAKRGQDVALRCDPISGHVSLFWYQQALGQGPEFLTYFQNEAQLDKSGLPSDRFFAERPEGSVSTLKIQRTQQEDSAVYLCASSLAEGAWRLTNTEAFFGQGTRLTVV.

This chain links TRBV2 with TRBJ2-1; perhaps TRBD2 as D (6 bases). Germline-derived CDR1 and CDR2 are SNHLY and FYNNEI. The CDR3 sequence is 13 residues long. Trimming removed 6 bases at V and 3 bases at J, with 9 bases between. CDR3 region: CASRDYVYNEQFF. The CDR3 nucleotides read TGTGCCAGCAGGGACTACGTCTACAATGAGCAGTTCTTC. The full variable domain, in which reference TRBV2 and TRBJ2-1 provide the parts outside the CDR3, is EPEVTQTPSHQVTQMGQEVILRCVPISNHLYFYWYRQILGQKVEFLVSFYNNEISEKSEIFDDQFSVERPDGSNFTLKIRSTKLEDSAMYFCASRDYVYNEQFFGPGTRLTVL.

The chain links TRBV27 to TRBJ2-5; D is uncertain. The CDR3 runs 13 residues. V lost 0 bases and J 2 bases, leaving 4 bases between the germline ends. CDR1 is MNHEY and CDR2 is SMNVEV in the germline V gene (reference sequence). The CDR3 spells CASSLSRQETQYF. The CDR3 DNA sequence: TGTGCCAGCAGTTTATCGAGGCAAGAGACCCAGTACTTC.

The V call is TRBV9, the J call TRBJ1-4; the match to TRBD1 covers 9 bases. The germline V gene has CDR1 SGDLS and CDR2 YYNGEE. The CDR3 totals 13 residues. Trimming removed 6 bases from V and 8 bases from J; junction bases left unmatched: 5. Here the CDR3 reads CASNWDRVEKLFF. In nucleotides, the CDR3 is TGTGCCAGCAACTGGGACAGGGTCGAAAAACTGTTTTTT.

This clone has just a few counts. V usage is TRBV5-1 and J usage is TRBJ1-1; D may be TRBD1 (6 bases). The CDR3 is 14 amino acids. Germline V gene sequence: CDR1 SGHRS, CDR2 YFSETQ. Trimming took 2 bases from V and 3 from J, leaving 11 bases between them. In DNA form, the CDR3 reads TGCGCCAGCAGCTTATCAGGGGATCACACTGAAGCTTTCTTT. Encoded protein: CASSLSGDHTEAFF. The full variable domain, with the rest looked up from reference TRBV5-1 and TRBJ1-1, is KAGVTQTPRYLIKTRGQQVTLSCSPISGHRSVSWYQQTPGQGLQFLFEYFSETQRNKGNFPGRFSGRQFSNSRSEMNVSTLELGDSALYLCASSLSGDHTEAFFGQGTRLTVV.

The chain is built from TRBV3-1 (or the pseudogene TRBV3-2) and TRBJ2-3, with 13 bases aligning to TRBD2. Germline V gives CDR1 LGHDT, CDR2 YNNKEL (reference sequence). The CDR3 consists of 15 residues. Germline trimming cut 4 bases from V and 5 bases from J; bases unmatched to any gene: 3. The CDR3 is CASSPTSGGVDTQYF. The DNA of the CDR3 is TGTGCCAGCAGCCCTACTAGCGGGGGGGTAGATACGCAGTATTTT.

V is TRBV28 and J is TRBJ1-6; TRBD1 is a possible D gene (5 bases). V was cut by 5 bases and J by 9 bases, with 17 bases left in between. From germline, CDR1 is MDHEN and CDR2 SYDVKM. The CDR3 has 15 residues. CDR3 DNA: TGTGCCAGCAGTCCCGTCGGGGGAAGTGGTTCACCCCTCCACTTT. Its translation: CASSPVGGSGSPLHF.

The rearrangement joins TRBV28 to TRBJ1-3; D is ambiguous. The CDR3 covers 11 residues. Germline V gives CDR1 MDHEN, CDR2 SYDVKM. The CDR3, as DNA: TGTGGCCTACGCTCTGGAAACACCATATATTTT. This translates into CGLRSGNTIYF.

The J gene is TRBJ2-3, the V gene TRBV24-1; D might be TRBD2 (6 bases). From germline, CDR1 is KGHDR and CDR2 SFDVKD. Trimming left V 5 bases short and J 2 bases short, with 22 bases between. This CDR3 contains 18 residues. CDR3 in amino acids: CATSGAGAGIADTDTQYF. The DNA of the CDR3 is TGTGCCACCAGTGGGGCTGGGGCGGGAATCGCAGACACAGATACGCAGTATTTT.